This T cell receptor beta chain was recorded in a study of cytomegalovirus exposure and HLA in healthy donors. Study findings and constraints: Researchers reported that a few CMV-associated chains were confirmed in vitro as CMV antigen-specific. Researchers had no immune exposure information except CMV serostatus available.

PCR was performed using 60 Vbeta and 13 Jbeta primers. Clones were read by immunoSEQ multiplex PCR, and TCRdb kept only the in-frame ones, dropping some. Seen here are about 120,000 clones, over 60% observed once, and the top ten hold 1% to 1.5%. In the case of this clone: Its antigen is not identified.

The TCR originated in a woman in her 30s in good health and CMV-seronegative. Material: PBMCs.

This CDR3 reads CASSQDPGRSYEQYF. Here the CDR3 DNA reads TGCGCCAGCAGCCAAGACCCCGGGAGGTCTTACGAGCAGTACTTC. The rearrangement uses TRBV4-3 and TRBJ2-7, with 7 bases identical to TRBD2. The CDR3 extends over 15 amino acids. Germline V gives CDR1 LGHNA, CDR2 YSLEER. The V and J ends lost 0 bases and 4 bases, in that order; junction bases with no gene match: 6.